This TCR beta chain was recorded in a study of cytomegalovirus exposure and HLA in healthy donors. Study-level results: Across donors, presence/absence analyses took sequencing depth to be roughly uniform.

PCR used 60 Vbeta primers and 13 Jbeta primers. This table comes from immunoSEQ multiplex PCR, and its TCRdb copy is limited to in-frame clones, with some not included. The sample totals 100,000 to 150,000 clones. Concerning this clone: Its target is not known.

V lost 6 bases and J lost 10; bases outside the gene matches: 17. This CDR3 is built from 18 residues. Germline CDR1 and CDR2: SNHLY and FYNNEI. The genes are TRBV2 and TRBJ1-6; TRBD1 matches at 11 bases. Material for sequencing was PBMCs. The source of this sequence is a man aged 25-45 years in good health and CMV-seronegative. The CDR3 DNA reads as TGTGCCAGCAGCGAGCTGCCCGGGACAGGGGGTTTTAGCTCACCCCTCCACTTT. This sequence encodes CASSELPGTGGFSSPLHF.